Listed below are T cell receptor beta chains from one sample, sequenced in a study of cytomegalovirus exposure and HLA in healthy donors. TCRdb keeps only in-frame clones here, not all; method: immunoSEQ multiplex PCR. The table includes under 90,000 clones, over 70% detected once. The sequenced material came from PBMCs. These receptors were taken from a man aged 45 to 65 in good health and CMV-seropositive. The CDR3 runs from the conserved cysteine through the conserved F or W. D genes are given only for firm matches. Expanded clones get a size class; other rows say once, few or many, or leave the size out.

CASSQEDGGGDTQYF,TGCGCCAGCAGCCAAGAGGACGGCGGGGGAGATACGCAGTATTTT,NA,TRBJ2-3,TRBD2,TRBV4-1
CASSLPTESYEQYF,TGTGCCAGCAGCTTGCCCACAGAGTCCTACGAGCAGTACTTC,NA,TRBJ2-7,NA,TRBV7-9
CASSPDPGQGISGANVLTF,TGCGCCAGCAGCCCAGATCCGGGACAGGGAATCTCTGGGGCCAACGTCCTGACTTTC,few,TRBJ2-6,TRBD1,TRBV4-3
CASSQDTGGSYEQYF,TGCGCCAGCAGCCAAGATACGGGTGGTTCCTACGAGCAGTACTTC,NA,TRBJ2-7,NA,TRBV4-3
CASSQGQGTETQYF,TGTGCCAGCAGCCAAGGGCAGGGAACGGAGACCCAGTACTTC,NA,TRBJ2-5,NA,TRBV14
CASSSNFNQPQHF,TGTGCCAGCAGCTCCAATTTCAATCAGCCCCAGCATTTT,NA,TRBJ1-5,NA,TRBV7-2
CATLAGGFETQYF,TGTGCCACCTTAGCGGGAGGATTCGAGACCCAGTACTTC,NA,TRBJ2-5,TRBD2,TRBV2
CASSSVQTQGANVLTF,TGTGCCAGCAGCTCGGTTCAGACACAAGGGGCCAACGTCCTGACTTTC,NA,TRBJ2-6,NA,TRBV5-4
CASSGRDSYEQYF,TGCGCCAGCAGCGGGAGGGATTCCTACGAGCAGTACTTC,NA,TRBJ2-7,TRBD2,TRBV10-2
CASSRGLAGEGAEQFF,TGTGCCAGCAGCCGGGGACTAGCGGGAGAGGGGGCTGAGCAGTTCTTC,few,TRBJ2-1,TRBD2,TRBV7-8
CAWSVGGLNQPQHF,TGTGCCTGGAGTGTAGGGGGTCTAAATCAGCCCCAGCATTTT,NA,TRBJ1-5,NA,TRBV30
CASSLAREPRGTQYF,TGTGCCAGCAGCTTAGCCAGGGAACCCAGGGGGACCCAGTACTTC,NA,TRBJ2-5,NA,TRBV11-2
CASSPPAGTGTDTQYF,TGTGCCAGCTCACCACCTGCCGGGACAGGGACAGATACGCAGTATTTT,NA,TRBJ2-3,TRBD1,TRBV18
CASSLALAGGHTDTQYF,TGTGCCAGCAGCTTGGCCTTGGCGGGAGGCCACACAGATACGCAGTATTTT,NA,TRBJ2-3,TRBD2,TRBV5-6
CASSLGTSSYNEQFF,TGTGCCAGCAGCCTAGGAACAAGCTCCTACAATGAGCAGTTCTTC,few,TRBJ2-1,NA,TRBV27
CSSTPQRAGRTDTQYF,TGTTCCAGCACCCCCCAAAGAGCGGGACGCACAGATACGCAGTATTTT,NA,TRBJ2-3,TRBD2,TRBV7-9
CASSFNIGNRGSEKLFF,TGTGCCAGCAGCTTCAACATTGGGAACAGGGGGTCTGAAAAACTGTTTTTT,few,TRBJ1-4,TRBD1,TRBV7-2
CASSSTPGTTEQYF,TGCGCCAGCAGCTCGACCCCCGGGACTACCGAGCAGTACTTC,NA,TRBJ2-7,TRBD2,TRBV4-1
CASSLASGSYEQYF,TGTGCCAGCAGCTTGGCTAGCGGGAGTTACGAGCAGTACTTC,NA,TRBJ2-7,TRBD2,TRBV7-2
CASSSGSVSYEQYF,TGCGCCAGCAGCTCCGGGTCAGTTTCCTACGAGCAGTACTTC,few,TRBJ2-7,NA,TRBV4-1
CASSAGQGKNIQYF,TGCGCCAGCAGCGCTGGACAGGGCAAAAACATTCAGTACTTC,few,TRBJ2-4,TRBD1,TRBV5-1